These T cell receptor beta chains were read from a single sample in a study of OX40 agonist ivuxolimab in advanced cancers. Assay: immunoSEQ multiplex PCR; the TCRdb copy retains only in-frame clones and omits some. The table has 85,000 to 90,000 clones, roughly nine tenths seen once. The sequencing used CD4+ or CD8+ T cells sorted from blood, collected in a trial of the OX40 agonist ivuxolimab. Receptor source: an adult with an advanced solid tumor such as melanoma, head and neck, liver or kidney cancer. CDR3s include the opening cysteine and the closing phenylalanine or tryptophan. A D gene is named only where the DNA matches it firmly. Clone size appears in some rows only: once, few, many, or a class for an expanded clone.

NA,14,few,TRBV11-2,TRBJ2-4,TGTGCCAGCAGTTGGAGTTTAGCCAAAAACATTCAGTACTTC,CASSWSLAKNIQYF
NA,13,NA,TRBV27,TRBJ2-7,TGTGCCAGCCGCCGAATAGGGGGGCTCGAGCAGTACTTC,CASRRIGGLEQYF
TRBD2,18,NA,TRBV2,TRBJ2-3,TGTGCCAGCAGTGAAGGGACCCATAGCGGGAGAGCCGCAGATACGCAGTATTTT,CASSEGTHSGRAADTQYF
NA,14,NA,TRBV6-1,TRBJ2-1,TGTGCCAGCGTGGGAGCGGATACCTACAATGAGCAGTTCTTC,CASVGADTYNEQFF
NA,11,NA,TRBV20-1,TRBJ2-1,TGCAGTGCTAGACATTGGGATGAGCAGTTCTTC,CSARHWDEQFF
TRBD1,14,NA,TRBV27,TRBJ2-7,TGTGCCAGCAGCACCCTCGGACAGGTCAACGAGCAGTACTTC,CASSTLGQVNEQYF
NA,13,NA,TRBV28,TRBJ1-2,TGTGCCAGCGGTTCCAGGGTGGTTGGAGGCTACACCTTC,CASGSRVVGGYTF
NA,14,few,TRBV7-9,TRBJ2-7,TGTGCCAGCAGCTCTCTGGGGTCCTCCTACGAGCAGTACTTC,CASSSLGSSYEQYF
NA,13,NA,TRBV10-3,TRBJ1-5,TGTGCCATCAGACCCGACAGCAATCAGCCCCAGCATTTT,CAIRPDSNQPQHF
TRBD1,16,NA,TRBV7-6,TRBJ2-1,TGTGCCAGCAGCTCAACGGGACAGGGCTCCTACAATGAGCAGTTCTTC,CASSSTGQGSYNEQFF